This T cell receptor beta chain was obtained from a study of PD-L1 blockade in urothelial cancer. The overall study: Atezolizumab 1,200 mg was given intravenously every 3 weeks, starting 2014. Median T cell yield per blood sample was 140,000 to 150,000 cells.

CDR1 and CDR2 (germline): SGDLS, YYNGEE. V shed 0 bases and J shed 6 bases, with 18 bases lying between them. The length of the CDR3 is 16 residues. Libraries were prepared by immunoSEQ multiplex PCR; TCRdb keeps only in-frame clonotypes and omits some of them. This sample has about 100,000 clones, with around 85% found just once. This sequence was found in a man aged 45 to 65 with urothelial cancer. J is TRBJ2-5 and V is TRBV9; D perhaps matches TRBD1 (7 bases). This specimen was PBMCs, taken around atezolizumab (anti-PD-L1) treatment. CDR3 in amino acids: CASSVGSGDSGKTQYF. For the CDR3, the DNA is TGTGCCAGCAGCGTAGGGTCGGGGGACAGTGGAAAGACCCAGTACTTC.